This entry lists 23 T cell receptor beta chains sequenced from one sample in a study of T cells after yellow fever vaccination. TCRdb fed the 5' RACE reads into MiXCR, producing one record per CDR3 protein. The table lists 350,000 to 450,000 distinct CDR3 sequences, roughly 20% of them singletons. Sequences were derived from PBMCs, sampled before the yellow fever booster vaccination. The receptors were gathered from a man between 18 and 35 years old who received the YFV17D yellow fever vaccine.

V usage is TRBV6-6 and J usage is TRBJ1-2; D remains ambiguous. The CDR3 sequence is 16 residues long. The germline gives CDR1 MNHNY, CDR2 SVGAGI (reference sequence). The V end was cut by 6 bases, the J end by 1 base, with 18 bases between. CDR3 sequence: CASRPSSGAFNYGYTF. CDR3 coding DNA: TGTGCCAGCAGACCCAGCTCTGGAGCGTTTAACTATGGCTACACCTTC.

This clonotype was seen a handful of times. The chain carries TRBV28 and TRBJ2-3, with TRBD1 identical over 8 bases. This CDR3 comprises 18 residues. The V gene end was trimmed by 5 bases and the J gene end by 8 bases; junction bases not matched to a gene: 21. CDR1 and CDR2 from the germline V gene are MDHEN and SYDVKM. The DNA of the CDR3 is TGTGCCAGCAGTGCCTGGGGACAGGACCTAATGGGTGCATCTACGCAGTATTTT. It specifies CASSAWGQDLMGASTQYF.

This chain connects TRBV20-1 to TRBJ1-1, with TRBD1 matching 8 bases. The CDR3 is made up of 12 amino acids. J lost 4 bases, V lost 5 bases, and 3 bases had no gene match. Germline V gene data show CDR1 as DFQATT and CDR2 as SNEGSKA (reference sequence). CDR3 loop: CSAFDRGTEAFF. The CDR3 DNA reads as TGCAGTGCTTTCGACAGGGGCACTGAAGCTTTCTTT.

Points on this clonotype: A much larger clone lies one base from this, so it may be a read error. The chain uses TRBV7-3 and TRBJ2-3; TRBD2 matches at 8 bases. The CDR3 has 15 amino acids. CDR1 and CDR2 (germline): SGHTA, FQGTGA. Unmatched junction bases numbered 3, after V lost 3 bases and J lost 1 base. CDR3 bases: TGTGCCAGCAGCTTGCGGGGGGTCGGCACAGATACGCAGTATTTT. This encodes CASSLRGVGTDTQYF.

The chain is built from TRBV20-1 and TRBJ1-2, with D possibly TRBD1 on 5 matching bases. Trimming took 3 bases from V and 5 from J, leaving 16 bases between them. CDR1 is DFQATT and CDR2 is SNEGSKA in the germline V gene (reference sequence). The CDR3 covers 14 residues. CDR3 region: CSASTQGRRYGYTF. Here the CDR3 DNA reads TGCAGTGCTAGTACCCAGGGAAGAAGGTATGGCTACACCTTC.

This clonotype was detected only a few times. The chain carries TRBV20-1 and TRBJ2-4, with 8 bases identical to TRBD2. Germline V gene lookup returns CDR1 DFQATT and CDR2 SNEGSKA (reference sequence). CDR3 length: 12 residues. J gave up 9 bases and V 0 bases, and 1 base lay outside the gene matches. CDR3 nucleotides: TGCAGTGCTAGAGATAGCGGGACCATTCAGTACTTC. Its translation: CSARDSGTIQYF.

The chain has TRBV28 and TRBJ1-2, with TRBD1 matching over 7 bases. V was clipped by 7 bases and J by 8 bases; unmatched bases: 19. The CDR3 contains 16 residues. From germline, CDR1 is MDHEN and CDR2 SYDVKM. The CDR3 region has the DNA TGTGCCAGCATCCCTCGGACAGGCCACGTAAGACCCGGCTACACCTTC. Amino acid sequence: CASIPRTGHVRPGYTF.

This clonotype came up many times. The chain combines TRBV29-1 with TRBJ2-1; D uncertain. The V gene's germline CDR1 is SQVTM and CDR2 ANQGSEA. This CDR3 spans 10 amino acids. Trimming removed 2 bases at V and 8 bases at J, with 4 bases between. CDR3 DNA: TGCAGCGTTGAAATCTATGAGCAGTTCTTC. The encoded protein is CSVEIYEQFF.

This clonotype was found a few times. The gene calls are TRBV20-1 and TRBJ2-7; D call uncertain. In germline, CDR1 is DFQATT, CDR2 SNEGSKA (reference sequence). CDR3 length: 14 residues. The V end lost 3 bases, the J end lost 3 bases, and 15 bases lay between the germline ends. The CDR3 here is CSASPLEGYYEQYF. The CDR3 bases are TGCAGTGCTAGCCCCCTTGAAGGCTACTACGAGCAGTACTTC.

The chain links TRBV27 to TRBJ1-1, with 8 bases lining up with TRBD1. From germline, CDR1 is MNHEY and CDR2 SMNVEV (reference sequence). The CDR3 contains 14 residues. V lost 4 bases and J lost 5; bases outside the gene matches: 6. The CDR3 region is CASSWTGMVTEAFF. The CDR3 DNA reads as TGTGCCAGCAGTTGGACAGGGATGGTTACTGAAGCTTTCTTT.

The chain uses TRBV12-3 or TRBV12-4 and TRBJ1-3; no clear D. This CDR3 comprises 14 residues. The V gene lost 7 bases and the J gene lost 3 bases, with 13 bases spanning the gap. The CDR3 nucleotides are TGTGCCAGCACCTTTCACGGTCTTGGAAACACCATATATTTT. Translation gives CASTFHGLGNTIYF.

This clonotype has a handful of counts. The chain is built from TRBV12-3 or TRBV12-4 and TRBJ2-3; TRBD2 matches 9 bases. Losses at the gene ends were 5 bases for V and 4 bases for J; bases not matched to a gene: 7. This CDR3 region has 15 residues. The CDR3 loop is CASSPLAGGADTQYF. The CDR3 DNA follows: TGTGCCAGCAGTCCTCTCGCGGGGGGGGCAGATACGCAGTATTTT.

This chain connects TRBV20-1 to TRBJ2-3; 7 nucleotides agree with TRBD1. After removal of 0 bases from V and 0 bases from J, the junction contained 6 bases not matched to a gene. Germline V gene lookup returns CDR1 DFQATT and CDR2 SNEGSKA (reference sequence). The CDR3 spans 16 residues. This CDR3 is CSARELGGDSTDTQYF. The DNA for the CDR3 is TGCAGTGCTAGAGAACTAGGGGGCGATAGCACAGATACGCAGTATTTT.

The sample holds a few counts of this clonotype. Written as DNA, the CDR3 is TGTGCCAGCAGCCGGCGGGAAACGGGCACAGATACGCAGTATTTT. It codes for CASSRRETGTDTQYF. The J gene is TRBJ2-3, the V gene TRBV5-4; TRBD2 might be the D (6 bases). The CDR3 sequence is 15 residues long. Germline V gene data show CDR1 as SGHNT and CDR2 as YYREEE (reference sequence). V shed 4 bases and J shed 1 base, with 13 bases lying between them.

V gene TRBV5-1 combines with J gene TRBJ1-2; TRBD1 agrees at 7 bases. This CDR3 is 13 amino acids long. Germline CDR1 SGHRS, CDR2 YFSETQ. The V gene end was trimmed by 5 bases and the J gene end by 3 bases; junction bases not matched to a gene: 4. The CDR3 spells CASRTGSDYGYTF. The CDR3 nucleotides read TGCGCCAGCAGGACAGGGTCGGACTATGGCTACACCTTC.

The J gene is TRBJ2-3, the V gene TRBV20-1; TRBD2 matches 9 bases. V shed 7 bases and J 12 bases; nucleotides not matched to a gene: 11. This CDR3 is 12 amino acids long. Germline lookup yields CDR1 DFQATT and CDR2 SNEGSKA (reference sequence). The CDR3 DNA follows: TGCAGTGGGGCTAGCGGGGCCCTCCATCAGTATTTT. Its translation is CSGASGALHQYF.

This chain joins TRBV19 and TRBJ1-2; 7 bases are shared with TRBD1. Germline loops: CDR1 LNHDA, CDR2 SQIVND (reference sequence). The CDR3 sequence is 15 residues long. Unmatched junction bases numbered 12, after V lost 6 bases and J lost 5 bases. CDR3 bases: TGTGCCAGTAGCCGAACAGGGGAGGGGATTTATGGCTACACCTTC. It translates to CASSRTGEGIYGYTF. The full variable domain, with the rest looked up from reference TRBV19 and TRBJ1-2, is DGGITQSPKYLFRKEGQNVTLSCEQNLNHDAMYWYRQDPGQGLRLIYYSQIVNDFQKGDIAEGYSVSREKKESFPLTVTSAQKNPTAFYLCASSRTGEGIYGYTFGSGTRLTVV.

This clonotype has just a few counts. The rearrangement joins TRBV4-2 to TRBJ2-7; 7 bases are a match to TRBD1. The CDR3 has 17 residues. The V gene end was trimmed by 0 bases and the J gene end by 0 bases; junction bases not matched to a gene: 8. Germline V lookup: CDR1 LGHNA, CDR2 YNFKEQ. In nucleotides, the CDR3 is TGTGCCAGCAGCCAAGAAGGGGGCAGGGTCATCTCCTACGAGCAGTACTTC. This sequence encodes CASSQEGGRVISYEQYF.

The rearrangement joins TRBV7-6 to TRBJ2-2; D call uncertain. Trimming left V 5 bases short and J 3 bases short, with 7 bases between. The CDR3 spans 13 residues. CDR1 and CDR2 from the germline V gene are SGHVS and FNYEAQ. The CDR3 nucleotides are TGTGCCAGCAGCCCCGTCGACACCGGGGAGCTGTTTTTT. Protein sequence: CASSPVDTGELFF.

This chain's CDR3 is CASSLGTSAYNEQFF. The CDR3 region has the DNA TGCGCCAGCAGCTTGGGGACTAGCGCATACAATGAGCAGTTCTTC. The chain uses TRBV5-1 and TRBJ2-1, with 9 nucleotides matching TRBD2. Germline V gene lookup returns CDR1 SGHRS and CDR2 YFSETQ. This CDR3 region has 15 residues. V trimming: 0 bases; J trimming: 4 bases; junction bases outside the gene matches: 2.

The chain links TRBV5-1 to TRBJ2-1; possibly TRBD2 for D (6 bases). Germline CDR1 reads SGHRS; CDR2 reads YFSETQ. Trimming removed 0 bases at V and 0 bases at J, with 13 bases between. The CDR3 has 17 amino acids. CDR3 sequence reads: CASSLARRGSSYNEQFF. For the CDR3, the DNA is TGCGCCAGCAGCTTGGCCAGGAGGGGAAGCTCCTACAATGAGCAGTTCTTC. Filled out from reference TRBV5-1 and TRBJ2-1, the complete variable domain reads KAGVTQTPRYLIKTRGQQVTLSCSPISGHRSVSWYQQTPGQGLQFLFEYFSETQRNKGNFPGRFSGRQFSNSRSEMNVSTLELGDSALYLCASSLARRGSSYNEQFFGPGTRLTVL.

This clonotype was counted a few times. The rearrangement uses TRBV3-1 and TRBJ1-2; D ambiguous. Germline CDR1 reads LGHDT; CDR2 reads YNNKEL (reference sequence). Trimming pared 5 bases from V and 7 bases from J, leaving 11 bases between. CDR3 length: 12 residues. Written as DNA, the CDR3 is TGTGCCAGCAGCTCTGGGGAAACTGGCTACACCTTC. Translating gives CASSSGETGYTF.

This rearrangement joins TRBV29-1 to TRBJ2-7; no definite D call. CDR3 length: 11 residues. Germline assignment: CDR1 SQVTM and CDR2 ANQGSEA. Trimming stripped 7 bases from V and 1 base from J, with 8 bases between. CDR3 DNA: TGCAGCGCAATGGCGTCCTACGAGCAGTACTTC. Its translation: CSAMASYEQYF.